The 14 T cell receptor beta chains in this list originate from one sample, sequenced in a study of blood T cell repertoires in COVID-19. Measured with immunoSEQ multiplex PCR; TCRdb has only the in-frame clones, and not every one. Here the sample spans about 240,000 clones, around 83% being singletons. The sample comprised peripheral blood. The origin of the receptors is a woman aged 55 to 70 with active or convalescent COVID-19.

The chain links TRBV5-1 to TRBJ1-3; D not resolved. Germline V lookup: CDR1 SGHRS, CDR2 YFSETQ. The CDR3 has 13 amino acids. Trimming cost V 0 bases and J 4 bases, with 5 bases left between them. The CDR3 protein is CASSLAGGNTIYF. The CDR3 DNA is TGCGCCAGCAGCTTGGCGGGGGGAAACACCATATATTTT. Complete variable domain (other parts from reference TRBV5-1 and TRBJ1-3): KAGVTQTPRYLIKTRGQQVTLSCSPISGHRSVSWYQQTPGQGLQFLFEYFSETQRNKGNFPGRFSGRQFSNSRSEMNVSTLELGDSALYLCASSLAGGNTIYFGEGSWLTVV.

This clone appeared a single time. The chain links TRBV2 to TRBJ1-2; maybe TRBD1 (6 bases). Looked up from germline, CDR1 is SNHLY and CDR2 is FYNNEI. V lost 6 bases and J lost 7, with 15 bases in between. There are 13 residues in the CDR3. This CDR3 is CASRGDRQGGYTF. The CDR3 DNA reads as TGTGCCAGCAGGGGAGACAGGCAGGGTGGCTACACCTTC.

This chain uses TRBV7-2 with TRBJ2-5; D remains unclear. This CDR3 is 14 amino acids long. Per the germline V gene, CDR1 is SGHTA and CDR2 is FQGNSA. Between the trimmed V and J ends, which lost 0 bases and 3 bases, there was a span of 8 bases. For the CDR3, the DNA is TGTGCCAGCAGCTTAGCGGTGGCGGAAGAGACCCAGTACTTC. Translation gives CASSLAVAEETQYF.

The gene calls are TRBV2 and TRBJ1-1, with a possible D match to TRBD1 (6 bases). The CDR3 totals 14 residues. Trimming removed 6 bases at V and 4 bases at J, with 15 bases between. CDR1 and CDR2 from the germline V gene are SNHLY and FYNNEI. The CDR3: CASRPRTVATEAFF. Written as DNA, the CDR3 is TGTGCCAGCAGACCCAGGACAGTCGCCACTGAAGCTTTCTTT.

The chain carries TRBV5-1 and TRBJ2-2; 12 bases align to TRBD2. The ends lost 3 bases at V and 1 base at J; junction bases unmatched: 1. The V gene's germline CDR1 is SGHRS and CDR2 YFSETQ. The length of the CDR3 is 16 residues. In DNA, the CDR3 is TGCGCCAGCAGCTGGACTAGCGGGGTGAACACCGGGGAGCTGTTTTTT. This gives the protein CASSWTSGVNTGELFF.

The chain employs TRBV2 and TRBJ1-1; 7 bases fit TRBD1. The CDR3 has 12 amino acids. V shed 6 bases and J 10 bases; nucleotides not matched to a gene: 8. Germline CDR1 is SNHLY and CDR2 is FYNNEI. The CDR3 spells CASRGQLPIAFF. The CDR3 DNA sequence: TGTGCCAGCAGGGGACAGCTACCGATAGCTTTCTTT.

The chain carries TRBV11-3 and TRBJ1-1, with D maybe TRBD1 (6 bases). CDR1 and CDR2 from the germline V gene are SGHNT and YENEEA. The germline V and J ends were trimmed by 1 base and 2 bases, with 20 bases remaining between them. The CDR3 runs 18 residues. CDR3 coding DNA: TGTGCCAGCAGCTTAGCATGGGGCCGACAGGACCTAAACACTGAAGCTTTCTTT. It yields the protein CASSLAWGRQDLNTEAFF.

This sequence joins TRBV5-1 and TRBJ2-2; the match to TRBD1 covers 9 bases. Germline values: CDR1 SGHRS, CDR2 YFSETQ. The ends lost 3 bases at V and 4 bases at J; junction bases unmatched: 7. This CDR3 region has 16 residues. The chain's CDR3 is CASSSQGARGTGELFF. The CDR3 region has the DNA TGCGCCAGCAGCTCACAGGGGGCGCGGGGCACCGGGGAGCTGTTTTTT.

This rearrangement joins TRBV7-3 to TRBJ1-1, with 9 bases matching TRBD1. J lost 6 bases, V lost 2 bases, and 7 bases had no gene match. This CDR3 spans 15 amino acids. CDR1 is SGHTA and CDR2 is FQGTGA in the germline V gene. The CDR3 spells CASSLPGTGRPEAFF. CDR3 sequence (DNA): TGTGCCAGCAGCTTACCCGGGACAGGGAGACCTGAAGCTTTCTTT. The entire variable domain, with the rest obtained from reference TRBV7-3 and TRBJ1-1, is as follows: GAGVSQTPSNKVTEKGKYVELRCDPISGHTALYWYRQSLGQGPEFLIYFQGTGAADDSGLPNDRFFAVRPEGSVSTLKIQRTERGDSAVYLCASSLPGTGRPEAFFGQGTRLTVV.

The chain joins TRBV7-6 to TRBJ1-1; TRBD1 agrees at 9 bases. Germline V gene sequence: CDR1 SGHVS, CDR2 FNYEAQ. The CDR3 is 13 amino acids. The J segment lost 4 bases and the V segment lost 6 bases, leaving 3 bases of the junction unmatched. CDR3 sequence (DNA): TGTGCCAGCAGGAGGGACAGGGTCACTGAAGCTTTCTTT. Translated, it gives CASRRDRVTEAFF.

The V call is TRBV3-1 (or the pseudogene TRBV3-2), the J call TRBJ2-7; D may be TRBD1 (5 bases). The CDR3 has 12 amino acids. Trimming stripped 4 bases from V and 6 bases from J, with 10 bases between. Per germline, CDR1 LGHDT and CDR2 YNNKEL (reference sequence). The CDR3 region is CASSLLQGEQYF. DNA for the CDR3: TGTGCCAGCAGCCTCCTCCAGGGCGAGCAGTACTTC.

The chain recombines TRBV18 with TRBJ1-5; TRBD1 might be the D (5 bases). Germline lookup yields CDR1 KGHSH and CDR2 LQKENI. The CDR3 runs 16 residues. V dropped 1 base and J dropped 2 bases, with 12 bases sitting between them. CDR3 loop: CASSPLADSGNQPQHF. The CDR3 nucleotides are TGTGCCAGCTCACCACTAGCAGACAGCGGCAATCAGCCCCAGCATTTT.

The genes are TRBV15 and TRBJ1-4, with TRBD1 identical over 11 bases. The CDR3 loop spans 16 amino acids. Germline V gene lookup returns CDR1 LNHNV and CDR2 YYDKDF (reference sequence). The V segment lost 1 base and the J segment 6 bases; nucleotides outside the gene matches: 4. CDR3 coding DNA: TGTGCCACCAGCAGAGCCCCGGGACAGGGGGATGAAAAACTGTTTTTT. Translation gives CATSRAPGQGDEKLFF. Based on the CDR3 plus reference TRBV15 and TRBJ1-4, the full variable domain is DAMVIQNPRYQVTQFGKPVTLSCSQTLNHNVMYWYQQKSSQAPKLLFHYYDKDFNNEADTPDNFQSRRPNTSFCFLDIRSPGLGDTAMYLCATSRAPGQGDEKLFFGSGTQLSVL.

The V and J genes are TRBV18 and TRBJ1-4, with 8 bases identical to TRBD1. Unmatched junction bases numbered 2, after V lost 1 base and J lost 7 bases. Per germline, CDR1 KGHSH and CDR2 LQKENI. CDR3 length: 14 amino acids. CDR3 residues: CASSPLQGAEKLFF. Here the CDR3 DNA reads TGTGCCAGCTCACCACTGCAGGGGGCTGAAAAACTGTTTTTT.